This T cell receptor (beta chain) was identified during a study of neurological immune-mediated disorders. Study-wide results and limits: The phylogenetic placement of 18 of 34 multiple sclerosis patients' repertoires in one related-CDR3 cluster constitutes a possible signature.

Notes on this clonotype: Its target is unknown.

The CDR3 sequence is 17 residues long. J was trimmed by 2 bases and V by 2 bases; bases with no gene match: 8. TCRdb re-called the 5' RACE reads through MiXCR, storing one row per CDR3 protein. The sample includes tens of thousands of distinct CDR3 sequences, about 5.5% of them seen just once. Specimen: PBMCs. The sequence was obtained from a woman in her twenties or thirties with multiple sclerosis. The chain combines TRBV12-3 or TRBV12-4 with TRBJ2-3; 9 nucleotides line up with TRBD2. The CDR3 sequence is CASSLLSLAGTTDTQYF. The DNA of the CDR3 is TGTGCCAGCAGTTTACTGTCGCTAGCGGGGACCACAGATACGCAGTATTTT.